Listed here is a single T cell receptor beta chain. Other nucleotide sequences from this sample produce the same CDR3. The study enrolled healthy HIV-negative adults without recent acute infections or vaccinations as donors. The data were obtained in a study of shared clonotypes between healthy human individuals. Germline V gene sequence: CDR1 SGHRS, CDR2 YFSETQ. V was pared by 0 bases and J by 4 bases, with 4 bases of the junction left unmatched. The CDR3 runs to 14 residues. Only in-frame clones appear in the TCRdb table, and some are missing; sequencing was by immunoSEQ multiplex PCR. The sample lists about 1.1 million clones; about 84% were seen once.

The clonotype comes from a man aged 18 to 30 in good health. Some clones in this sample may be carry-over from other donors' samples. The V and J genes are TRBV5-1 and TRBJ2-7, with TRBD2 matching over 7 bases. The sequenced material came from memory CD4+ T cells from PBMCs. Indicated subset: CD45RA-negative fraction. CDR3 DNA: TGCGCCAGCAGCTTGGAAGCGGGGTCATACGAGCAGTACTTC. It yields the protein CASSLEAGSYEQYF.